The 8 T cell receptor beta chains reported below all come from one sample, sequenced in a study of T cells in Graves' hyperthyroidism and ophthalmopathy. Amplification yielded TCR beta CDR3 regions, with RNA transcripts as the source. First-round RT-PCR of the TCR CDR3 relied on the HTBI primer set. TCRdb used MiXCR to reprocess the multiplex PCR reads, holding one entry per CDR3 protein. The table has nearly 600,000 distinct CDR3 sequences, approximately 14% seen once; the top ten hold roughly 5.7%. Material for sequencing was blood. These receptors were collected from a woman aged 25-40 years with Graves' hyperthyroidism that later progressed to Graves' ophthalmopathy.

This clonotype came up many times. The chain employs TRBV20-1 and TRBJ1-2, with D unresolved. The V gene's germline CDR1 is DFQATT and CDR2 SNEGSKA (reference sequence). The germline V and J ends were trimmed by 3 bases and 4 bases, with 9 bases remaining between them. The CDR3 is made up of 12 amino acids. CDR3 loop: CSARRAVYGYTF. The CDR3, as DNA: TGCAGTGCTAGGAGGGCCGTCTATGGCTACACCTTC.

The chain's CDR3 is CAWSLAEQYF. CDR3 nucleotides: TGTGCCTGGAGTCTAGCGGAGCAGTACTTC. V gene TRBV30 combines with J gene TRBJ2-7; possibly TRBD2 for D (6 bases). The CDR3 covers 10 residues. Germline V lookup: CDR1 GTSNPN, CDR2 SVGIG (reference sequence). The V gene lost 2 bases and the J gene lost 7 bases, with 6 bases spanning the gap. The whole variable domain, remainder taken from reference TRBV30 and TRBJ2-7, is SQTIHQWPATLVQPVGSPLSLECTVEGTSNPNLYWYRQAAGRGLQLLFYSVGIGQISSEVPQNLSASRPQDRQFILSSKKLLLSDSGFYLCAWSLAEQYFGPGTRLTVT.

V usage is TRBV3-1 and J usage is TRBJ2-3, with 8 bases lining up with TRBD2. The germline V gene encodes CDR1 LGHDT and CDR2 YNNKEL (reference sequence). The CDR3 is 15 amino acids. Losses at the gene ends were 2 bases for V and 1 base for J; bases not matched to a gene: 2. CDR3 DNA sequence: TGTGCCAGCAGCCAAAACGGGGGGGGCACAGATACGCAGTATTTT. Translated: CASSQNGGGTDTQYF.

This clonotype has only a few counts. The chain combines TRBV5-1 with TRBJ1-4; D remains unclear. The V gene lost 0 bases and the J gene lost 0 bases, with 6 bases spanning the gap. There are 15 residues in the CDR3. In germline, CDR1 is SGHRS, CDR2 YFSETQ. The CDR3 DNA reads TGCGCCAGCAGCTTGGAGGGCGCAACTAATGAAAAACTGTTTTTT. Translated, it gives CASSLEGATNEKLFF.

The chain carries TRBV11-2 and TRBJ2-3; D could derive from TRBD1 or TRBD2 (5 bases each). The V and J ends lost 1 base and 2 bases respectively, with 10 bases between them. The CDR3 covers 15 residues. Germline V gene data show CDR1 as SGHAT and CDR2 as FQNNGV. Here the CDR3 reads CASSLAGRPTDTQYF. The CDR3 DNA sequence: TGTGCCAGCAGCTTAGCGGGACGGCCCACAGATACGCAGTATTTT. The full variable domain, with the rest looked up from reference TRBV11-2 and TRBJ2-3, is EAGVAQSPRYKIIEKRQSVAFWCNPISGHATLYWYQQILGQGPKLLIQFQNNGVVDDSQLPKDRFSAERLKGVDSTLKIQPAKLEDSAVYLCASSLAGRPTDTQYFGPGTRLTVL.

This clonotype was picked up many times. The CDR3 loop is CATSESGRTNTGELFF. CDR3 in DNA: TGTGCCACCAGTGAAAGTGGGAGGACGAACACCGGGGAGCTGTTTTTT. The J gene is TRBJ2-2, the V gene TRBV24-1, with a weak D call TRBD2 (6 bases). Germline V gene data show CDR1 as KGHDR and CDR2 as SFDVKD. The CDR3 spans 16 residues. Trimming removed 4 bases at V and 0 bases at J, with 11 bases between.

V usage is TRBV24-1 and J usage is TRBJ2-5, with D perhaps TRBD1 (5 bases). The CDR3 covers 13 residues. Deletions cut 11 bases from V and 5 bases from J, with 17 bases between. The germline CDR1 and CDR2 sequences are KGHDR and SFDVKD. The CDR3 sequence: CAIQGAPQETQYF. As DNA, the CDR3 is TGTGCCATCCAGGGTGCACCACAGGAGACCCAGTACTTC.

Turning to this clonotype: A read error may explain this, as a much larger clone is one base away. This chain connects TRBV7-2 to TRBJ2-2; possible D gene TRBD1, 7 bases. The CDR3 covers 15 residues. Germline V gene sequence: CDR1 SGHTA, CDR2 FQGNSA. The CDR3 bases are TGTGCCAGCAGCCTGCGGGACAGAACCACCGGGGAGCTGTATTTT. It yields the protein CASSLRDRTTGELYF.